This T cell receptor (beta chain) was found in a study of OX40 agonist ivuxolimab in advanced cancers. As concerns this clone: Antigen unknown.

Study findings and constraints: The average count of expanded clones was higher among CD8+ T cells than among CD4+. CD4+ and CD8+ blood T cells expanded clonally by week 6 at 0.1 to 3.0 mg/kg.

The V segment lost 5 bases and the J segment 2 bases; nucleotides outside the gene matches: 5. Germline CDR1 SEHNR, CDR2 FQNEAQ (reference sequence). CDR3 length: 15 residues. Using immunoSEQ multiplex PCR, the repertoire was profiled, and TCRdb retains in-frame clones only, with some absent. This sample has about 36,000 clones, with 60% to 80% found just once. This clonotype was obtained from an adult with an advanced solid tumor such as melanoma, head and neck, liver or kidney cancer. The sample here was CD4+ or CD8+ T cells sorted from blood, taken in a trial of the OX40 agonist ivuxolimab. The chain combines TRBV7-9 with TRBJ2-7; 11 bases map to TRBD1. CDR3 sequence: CASSLGQGAPYEQYF. The CDR3 nucleotides read TGTGCCAGCAGCCTTGGACAGGGGGCCCCCTACGAGCAGTACTTC.